Sequencing of this T cell receptor (beta chain) was carried out in a study of beta chain features in type 1 diabetes. General study results and limits: Because the template was cDNA, high-expressing cells might be over-represented.

Sorting gave populations that all exceeded 98% purity. The isolated RNA, all of it, was reverse transcribed, so expressed TCRB transcripts were what got sequenced. Clones were read by immunoSEQ multiplex PCR, and TCRdb kept only the in-frame ones, dropping some. The table lists roughly 330,000 clones, approximately 11% of them singletons, with 0.015% in the top ten. To note about this clone: The antigen is not known.

The sequence was collected from a woman in her 30s in good health. Sequenced input: naive CD4+ T cells from blood.

The CDR3 loop is CASGQDRDQPQHF. CDR3 coding DNA: TGTGCCAGTGGACAGGATCGCGATCAGCCCCAGCATTTT. The chain is built from TRBV19 and TRBJ1-5; 7 bases are a match to TRBD1. Germline loops: CDR1 LNHDA, CDR2 SQIVND (reference sequence). After removal of 8 bases from V and 5 bases from J, the junction contained 6 bases not matched to a gene. The CDR3 has 13 residues.